One T cell receptor (beta chain) is described in this entry. Trimming removed 4 bases from V and 3 bases from J, with 11 bases in between. Germline V lookup: CDR1 SGHNT, CDR2 YYREEE (reference sequence). This CDR3 is 14 amino acids long. These data belong to a study of blood T cell repertoires in COVID-19. About the research overall: The origin of the acute and convalescent COVID-19 samples was the United States, Italy and Spain. T cells, B-cell-depleted T cells, or PBMCs provided the cDNA or gDNA that served as material.

Original processing notes: For nucleated cells, counts were estimated from reference gene primer amplification. The table came from immunoSEQ multiplex PCR; TCRdb's copy has only in-frame clones and leaves some out. For V, J and clone size, that table is used; D and trimming come from the DNA. Altogether about 140,000 clones are present, 80% to 85% being singletons, with the ten largest covering 3.5% to 4.5%. What was sequenced was peripheral blood. The chain has TRBV5-4 and TRBJ1-5; perhaps TRBD1 as D (6 bases). The TCR comes from a woman aged 55 to 70 with acute or convalescent COVID-19. The CDR3 DNA follows: TGTGCCAGCAGCCAACAGGGAAACAATCAGCCCCAGCATTTT. It specifies CASSQQGNNQPQHF.